The 5 T cell receptor beta chains presented below share a single source sample, sequenced in a study of human T cells and chemical hapten exposure. Time point denoted: pre-sensitization, week 0. Documented treatment: therapeutic diphenylcyclopropenone sensitization with weekly scalp DPC. Using its own MiXCR run on the RACE reads, TCRdb lists one record per CDR3 protein. This table holds 380,000 or so distinct CDR3 sequences, approximately 5% found once. The specimen comprised whole blood, sampled in connection with sensitization to the hapten diphenylcyclopropenone (DPC). These TCRs come from a woman between 18 and 29 years old with alopecia areata. Some clones in this sample may be carry-over from other donors' samples.

This clonotype was seen more than once but under ten times. The chain has TRBV4-3 and TRBJ2-5; D may be TRBD1 or TRBD2 (5 bases each). CDR1 is LGHNA, CDR2 YSLEER, per germline. This CDR3 is built from 18 residues. V was trimmed by 1 base and J by 1 base, leaving 19 bases between them. For the CDR3, the DNA is TGCGCCAGCAGCCAAGGCCCCGTGGTGGGGGATTCCCAAGAGACCCAGTACTTC. Amino acids: CASSQGPVVGDSQETQYF.

This sequence joins TRBV19 and TRBJ2-7; the match to TRBD2 covers 8 bases. CDR1 is LNHDA and CDR2 is SQIVND in the germline V gene (reference sequence). CDR3 length: 14 amino acids. V dropped 9 bases and J dropped 2; count of bases not matched to a gene: 9. The CDR3 DNA follows: TGTGCCAGCTCCGCGGGGGGAGGCACCTACGAGCAGTACTTC. Translated, it gives CASSAGGGTYEQYF.

This chain connects TRBV18 to TRBJ2-5; 7 nucleotides agree with TRBD1. Per germline, CDR1 KGHSH and CDR2 LQKENI. V shed 0 bases, J shed 1 base, and the junction held 5 bases outside the gene matches. The CDR3 extends over 16 amino acids. For the CDR3, the DNA is TGTGCCAGCTCACCACCCGGGGCAGGGGGCCAAGAGACCCAGTACTTC. Translated: CASSPPGAGGQETQYF. Full variable domain (remainder filled in from reference TRBV18 and TRBJ2-5): NAGVMQNPRHLVRRRGQEARLRCSPMKGHSHVYWYRQLPEEGLKFMVYLQKENIIDESGMPKERFSAEFPKEGPSILRIQQVVRGDSAAYFCASSPPGAGGQETQYFGPGTRLLVL.

This clonotype was counted many times. The chain combines TRBV4-1 with TRBJ1-2; tentative D call: TRBD1 (6 bases). The germline V and J ends were trimmed by 4 bases and 5 bases, with 17 bases remaining between them. Germline V CDR1 and CDR2: MGHRA, YSYEKL. The length of the CDR3 is 15 residues. As DNA, the CDR3 is TGCGCCAGCAGCCGAGGACAGTTGTTAGAATATGGCTACACCTTC. It codes for CASSRGQLLEYGYTF.

This clonotype was counted many times. The CDR3 sequence: CASSKGVDEQFF. CDR3 DNA sequence: TGTGCCAGCAGCAAAGGGGTCGATGAGCAGTTCTTC. The V call is TRBV11-3, the J call TRBJ2-1, with a tentative D call TRBD1 (5 bases). The germline V and J ends were trimmed by 5 bases and 8 bases, with 10 bases remaining between them. The CDR3 has 12 amino acids. Germline V gene data show CDR1 as SGHNT and CDR2 as YENEEA.